This passage covers 5 T cell receptor beta chains from one sample sequenced in a study of T cell changes during pregnancy in multiple sclerosis. Produced via immunoSEQ multiplex PCR; TCRdb's table is partial and in-frame only. This table holds roughly 48,000 clones, 92% found once. The input for sequencing was CD4+ T cells from peripheral blood mononuclear cells, taken in the third trimester of pregnancy. Receptors originate from a female donor with multiple sclerosis, enrolled in a pregnancy study.

The chain is built from TRBV19 and TRBJ2-3; 8 positions agree with TRBD1. The CDR3 sequence is 14 residues long. J was trimmed by 4 bases and V by 8 bases; bases with no gene match: 8. CDR1 LNHDA and CDR2 SQIVND come from the germline V gene (reference sequence). The CDR3 DNA follows: TGTGCCAGTGGGTCCAGGGGGCGCCCAGATACGCAGTATTTT. This gives the protein CASGSRGRPDTQYF.

V and J are TRBV27 and TRBJ2-6; D call uncertain. Germline lookup yields CDR1 MNHEY and CDR2 SMNVEV (reference sequence). The V and J ends lost 5 bases and 1 base respectively, with 6 bases between them. CDR3 length: 14 residues. DNA of the CDR3: TGTGCCAGCAGTGAGGCTTCTGGGGCCAACGTCCTGACTTTC. Translating it yields CASSEASGANVLTF.

The chain joins TRBV29-1 to TRBJ2-2, with a weak D call TRBD1 (8 bases). Between the trimmed V and J ends, which lost 5 bases and 0 bases, there was a span of 13 bases. The CDR3 loop spans 15 amino acids. Germline CDR1 reads SQVTM; CDR2 reads ANQGSEA. The CDR3 region has the DNA TGCAGCGTTCGGACAGGGACTACGAACACCGGGGAGCTGTTTTTT. Amino acids: CSVRTGTTNTGELFF.

The chain uses TRBV10-3 and TRBJ2-7; TRBD2 is a possible D gene (6 bases). The V gene's germline CDR1 is ENHRY and CDR2 SYGVKD. V gave up 6 bases and J gave up 0 bases, with 12 bases separating them. The CDR3 loop spans 14 amino acids. As DNA, the CDR3 is TGTGCCATCAGCCGGGACTCCTACTCCTACGAGCAGTACTTC. This encodes CAISRDSYSYEQYF.

CDR3 nucleotide sequence: TGTGCCAGCAGTGAAAGCCCTGAAGCTTTCTTT. This encodes CASSESPEAFF. The J gene is TRBJ1-1, the V gene TRBV6-1; D ambiguous. Germline lookup yields CDR1 MNHNS and CDR2 SASEGT. Between the trimmed V and J ends, which lost 2 bases and 6 bases, there was a span of 4 bases. The CDR3 is made up of 11 amino acids.